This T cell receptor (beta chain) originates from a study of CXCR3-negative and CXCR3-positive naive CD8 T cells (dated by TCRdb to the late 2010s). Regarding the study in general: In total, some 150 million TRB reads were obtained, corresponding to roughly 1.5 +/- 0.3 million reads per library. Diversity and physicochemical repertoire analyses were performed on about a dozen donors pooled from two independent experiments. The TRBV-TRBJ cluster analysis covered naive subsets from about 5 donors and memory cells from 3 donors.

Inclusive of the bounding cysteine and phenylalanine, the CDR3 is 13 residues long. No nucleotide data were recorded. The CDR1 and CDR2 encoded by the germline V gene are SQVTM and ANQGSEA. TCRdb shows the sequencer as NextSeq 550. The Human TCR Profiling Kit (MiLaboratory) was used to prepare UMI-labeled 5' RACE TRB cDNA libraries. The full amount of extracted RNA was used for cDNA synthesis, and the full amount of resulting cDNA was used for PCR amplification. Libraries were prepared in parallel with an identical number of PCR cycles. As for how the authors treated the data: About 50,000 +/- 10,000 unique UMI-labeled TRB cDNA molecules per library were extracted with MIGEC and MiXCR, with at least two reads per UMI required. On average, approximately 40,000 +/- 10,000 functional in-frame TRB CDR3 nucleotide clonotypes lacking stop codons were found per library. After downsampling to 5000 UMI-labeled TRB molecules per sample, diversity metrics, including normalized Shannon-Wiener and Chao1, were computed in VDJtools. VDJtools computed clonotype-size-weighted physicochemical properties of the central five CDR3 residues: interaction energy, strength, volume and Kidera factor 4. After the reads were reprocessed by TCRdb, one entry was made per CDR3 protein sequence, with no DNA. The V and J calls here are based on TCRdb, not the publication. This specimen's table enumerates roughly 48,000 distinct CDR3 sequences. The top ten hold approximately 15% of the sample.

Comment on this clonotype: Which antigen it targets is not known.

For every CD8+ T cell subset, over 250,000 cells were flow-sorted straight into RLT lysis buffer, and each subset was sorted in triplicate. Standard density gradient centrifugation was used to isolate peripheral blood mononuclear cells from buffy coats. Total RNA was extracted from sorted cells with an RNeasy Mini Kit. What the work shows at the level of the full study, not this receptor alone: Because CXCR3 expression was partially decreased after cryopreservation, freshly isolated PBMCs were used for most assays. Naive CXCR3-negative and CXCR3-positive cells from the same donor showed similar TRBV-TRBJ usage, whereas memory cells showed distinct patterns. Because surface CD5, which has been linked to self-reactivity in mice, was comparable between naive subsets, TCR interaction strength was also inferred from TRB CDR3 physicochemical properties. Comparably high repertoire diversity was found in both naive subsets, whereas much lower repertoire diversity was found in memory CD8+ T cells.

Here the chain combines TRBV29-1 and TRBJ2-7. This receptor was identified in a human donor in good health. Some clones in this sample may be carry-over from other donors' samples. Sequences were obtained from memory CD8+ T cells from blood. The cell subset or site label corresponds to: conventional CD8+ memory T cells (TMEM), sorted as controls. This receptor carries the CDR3 CSVENPRTYEQYF.